These 24 T cell receptor beta chains originate from one sample sequenced in a study of blood T cells in healthy people across ages. Then a second PCR, running roughly 6 to 11 cycles, was carried out with a sample-barcoded 5' primer and a J-beta primer mix. From the 5' RACE reads, TCRdb called clonotypes with MiXCR, one entry per CDR3 protein. The table shows under 2 million distinct CDR3 sequences, with roughly 30% occurring only once. Sequencing input: blood. These receptors all come from a woman aged 25-40 years in good health.

The chain recombines TRBV3-1 with TRBJ2-5; 7 nucleotides align to TRBD2. Matching the DNA end better, TRBJ2-7 makes the J call doubtful. CDR1 is LGHDT, CDR2 YNNKEL, per germline (reference sequence). The CDR3 totals 15 residues. In DNA, the CDR3 is TGTGCCAGCAGCCCCGAAGGGACTACCTTCTACGAGCAGTACTTC. Its protein product is CASSPEGTTFYEQYF.

The chain is built from TRBV2 and TRBJ2-1; 7 nucleotides line up with TRBD2. CDR1 and CDR2 from the germline V gene are SNHLY and FYNNEI. This CDR3 contains 16 residues. J gave up 2 bases and V 3 bases, and 7 bases lay outside the gene matches. CDR3 protein: CASSDEGTTPYNEQFF. The CDR3 region has the DNA TGTGCCAGCAGTGATGAGGGGACTACCCCCTACAATGAGCAGTTCTTC. Filled out from reference TRBV2 and TRBJ2-1, the complete variable domain reads EPEVTQTPSHQVTQMGQEVILRCVPISNHLYFYWYRQILGQKVEFLVSFYNNEISEKSEIFDDQFSVERPDGSNFTLKIRSTKLEDSAMYFCASSDEGTTPYNEQFFGPGTRLTVL.

This clonotype is a singleton in its sample. A read error may explain this, as a much larger clone is one base away. The chain employs TRBV4-1 and TRBJ2-3, with 10 positions matching TRBD2. V gave up 0 bases and J gave up 5 bases; unmatched junction bases: 8. The V gene's germline CDR1 is MGHRA and CDR2 YSYEKL. This CDR3 has 17 residues. CDR3 amino acids: CASSQDPSSGGGDTQYF. DNA of the CDR3: TGCGCCAGCAGCCAAGATCCCTCTAGCGGGGGAGGAGATACGCAGTATTTT.

The V and J genes are TRBV6-6 and TRBJ2-2; no clear D gene. Trimming shortened V by 8 bases and J by 1 base, and 14 bases separated the two germline ends. CDR3 length: 15 residues. Germline values: CDR1 MNHNY, CDR2 SVGAGI (reference sequence). This CDR3 reads CASQTLGMNTGELFF. The CDR3 region has the DNA TGTGCCAGCCAAACCTTAGGGATGAACACCGGGGAGCTGTTTTTT.

A few counts support this clonotype. The chain uses TRBV30 and TRBJ1-1; TRBD1 matches 10 bases. This CDR3 is 13 amino acids long. The V gene end was trimmed by 8 bases and the J gene end by 4 bases; junction bases not matched to a gene: 7. Germline loops: CDR1 GTSNPN, CDR2 SVGIG (reference sequence). This chain's CDR3 is CAHARTGGTEAFF. The CDR3 DNA reads TGTGCCCACGCAAGGACAGGGGGCACTGAAGCTTTCTTT. The whole variable domain, remainder taken from reference TRBV30 and TRBJ1-1, is SQTIHQWPATLVQPVGSPLSLECTVEGTSNPNLYWYRQAAGRGLQLLFYSVGIGQISSEVPQNLSASRPQDRQFILSSKKLLLSDSGFYLCAHARTGGTEAFFGQGTRLTVV.

The CDR3 DNA follows: TGTGCCATCAGCGACGAGCGGGAGGGCGTAGAGACCCAGTACTTC. Its translation: CAISDEREGVETQYF. The gene calls are TRBV10-3 and TRBJ2-5, with 10 bases that match TRBD2. The germline V gene encodes CDR1 ENHRY and CDR2 SYGVKD. The CDR3 sequence is 15 residues long. V lost 6 bases, J lost 4 bases, and 8 bases stayed unmatched.

The gene calls are TRBV9 and TRBJ1-2, with D unclear. This CDR3 spans 15 amino acids. V was clipped by 4 bases and J by 8 bases, with 21 bases between them. Germline assignment: CDR1 SGDLS and CDR2 YYNGEE. CDR3 in DNA: TGTGCCAGCAGCTTCAGCTCCGGGAACAAAGGGGGCTACACCTTC. The encoded protein is CASSFSSGNKGGYTF.

This clonotype occurred a few times. J is TRBJ2-1 and V is TRBV20-1; 7 nucleotides line up with TRBD2. Germline V gives CDR1 DFQATT, CDR2 SNEGSKA (reference sequence). The CDR3 contains 14 residues. CDR3 in DNA: TGCAGCTACCCCCGGGACTACTCCTACAATGAGCAGTTCTTC. It is translated as CSYPRDYSYNEQFF.

At least ten counts were recorded for this clonotype. The genes are TRBV20-1 and TRBJ1-1; D uncertain. Germline V gene sequence: CDR1 DFQATT, CDR2 SNEGSKA (reference sequence). Trimming left V 7 bases short and J 5 bases short, with 8 bases between. CDR3 size: 10 residues. The CDR3 nucleotides are TGCAGTGGCTTGGGTACTGAAGCTTTCTTT. Protein product: CSGLGTEAFF.

This clonotype was counted many times. This rearrangement joins TRBV2 to TRBJ2-5; D is uncertain. V was shortened by 3 bases and J by 5 bases, with 7 bases between the two germline ends. The CDR3 is made up of 12 amino acids. Germline V gene data show CDR1 as SNHLY and CDR2 as FYNNEI. CDR3 sequence (DNA): TGTGCCAGCAGTGAGGGTCATGAGACCCAGTACTTC. It codes for CASSEGHETQYF.

This chain uses TRBV27 with TRBJ1-1; a weak D match, TRBD1 (5 bases). V was clipped by 7 bases and J by 5 bases, with 17 bases between them. The germline CDR1 and CDR2 sequences are MNHEY and SMNVEV (reference sequence). This CDR3 contains 14 residues. The CDR3 sequence is CASIKSRVETEAFF. As DNA, the CDR3 is TGTGCCAGCATCAAATCCAGGGTAGAAACTGAAGCTTTCTTT.

The chain uses TRBV5-1 and TRBJ1-2; D not resolved. This CDR3 comprises 15 residues. CDR1 and CDR2 (germline): SGHRS, YFSETQ. Trimming left V 0 bases short and J 8 bases short, with 17 bases between. The CDR3 here is CASSLAGTADRGYTF. The CDR3 region has the DNA TGCGCCAGCAGCTTGGCGGGAACGGCTGATAGAGGCTACACCTTC.

This rearrangement joins TRBV10-3 to TRBJ2-1, with TRBD2 as a possible D gene (6 bases). The germline V gene encodes CDR1 ENHRY and CDR2 SYGVKD. CDR3 length: 11 residues. Trimming stripped 3 bases from V and 15 bases from J, with 12 bases between. The CDR3 bases are TGTGCCATCAGTGATGGGGGGACGCCGTTCTTC. It yields the protein CAISDGGTPFF.

This clonotype showed up just a few times. This sequence joins TRBV4-1 and TRBJ2-1, with 8 nucleotides matching TRBD1. J lost 9 bases, V lost 6 bases, and 4 bases had no gene match. From germline, CDR1 is MGHRA and CDR2 YSYEKL. The CDR3 is 12 residues long. CDR3 protein: CASSYRGSEQFF. The CDR3, as DNA: TGCGCCAGCAGTTACAGGGGGAGTGAGCAGTTCTTC.

The chain uses TRBV7-3 and TRBJ2-5; no clear D gene. Trimming pared 1 base from V and 5 bases from J, leaving 14 bases between. This CDR3 is 15 amino acids long. Germline values: CDR1 SGHTA, CDR2 FQGTGA. CDR3 sequence reads: CASSLNPQERETQYF. CDR3 in DNA: TGTGCCAGCAGCTTAAATCCCCAGGAGAGGGAGACCCAGTACTTC.

The chain recombines TRBV5-6 with TRBJ2-1; tentatively, D is TRBD2 (6 bases). The V and J ends lost 2 bases and 5 bases respectively, with 14 bases between them. The CDR3 is 15 amino acids. Germline assignment: CDR1 SGHDT and CDR2 YYEEEE. CDR3: CASSFYGSYDNEQFF. CDR3 nucleotide sequence: TGTGCCAGCAGCTTCTACGGGAGTTACGACAATGAGCAGTTCTTC.

CDR3 protein: CATNTGVEQYF. For the CDR3, the DNA is TGTGCCACCAACACAGGGGTCGAGCAGTACTTC. The chain joins TRBV27 to TRBJ2-7; TRBD1 agrees at 7 bases. The CDR3 extends over 11 amino acids. Germline trimming cut 10 bases from V and 6 bases from J; bases unmatched to any gene: 6. The V gene's germline CDR1 is MNHEY and CDR2 SMNVEV (reference sequence).

This clonotype was recorded a few times. The chain links TRBV4-1 to TRBJ1-1; weak D call: TRBD1 (6 bases). This CDR3 contains 18 residues. With 4 bases removed from V and 3 bases from J, the gap between germline ends came to 24 bases. Germline CDR1 MGHRA, CDR2 YSYEKL. The CDR3: CASSPRGAGGLWDTEAFF. The CDR3 DNA sequence: TGCGCCAGCAGCCCCCGGGGGGCAGGAGGACTTTGGGACACTGAAGCTTTCTTT.

The chain links TRBV27 to TRBJ2-6; D assignment may be TRBD1 or TRBD2 (6 bases each). This CDR3 spans 16 amino acids. V dropped 5 bases and J dropped 5 bases, with 16 bases sitting between them. Germline lookup yields CDR1 MNHEY and CDR2 SMNVEV (reference sequence). CDR3 coding DNA: TGTGCCAGCAGTCCGGAGGGGGTGGGGAGGGCCAACGTCCTGACTTTC. As protein: CASSPEGVGRANVLTF.

The rearrangement joins TRBV28 to TRBJ2-7; D may correspond to TRBD1 or TRBD2 (5 bases each). V lost 2 bases, J lost 3 bases, and 11 bases lay in between. Germline CDR1 and CDR2: MDHEN and SYDVKM. The length of the CDR3 is 14 residues. CDR3 sequence (DNA): TGTGCCAGCAGTTTACGAAGGGACGGCTACGAGCAGTACTTC. Residues: CASSLRRDGYEQYF. The full variable domain, in which reference TRBV28 and TRBJ2-7 provide the parts outside the CDR3, is DVKVTQSSRYLVKRTGEKVFLECVQDMDHENMFWYRQDPGLGLRLIYFSYDVKMKEKGDIPEGYSVSREKKERFSLILESASTNQTSMYLCASSLRRDGYEQYFGPGTRLTVT.

This sequence joins TRBV29-1 and TRBJ1-1; TRBD1 might be the D (5 bases). Looked up from germline, CDR1 is SQVTM and CDR2 is ANQGSEA. The germline V and J ends were trimmed by 0 bases and 5 bases, with 16 bases remaining between them. The CDR3 runs 15 residues. For the CDR3, the DNA is TGCAGCGTTGAAGATTACGGGGAGGGGTTAACTGAAGCTTTCTTT. This sequence encodes CSVEDYGEGLTEAFF. Looking up the rest from reference TRBV29-1 and TRBJ1-1 gives the full variable domain: SAVISQKPSRDICQRGTSLTIQCQVDSQVTMMFWYRQQPGQSLTLIATANQGSEATYESGFVIDKFPISRPNLTFSTLTVSNMSPEDSSIYLCSVEDYGEGLTEAFFGQGTRLTVV.

The rearrangement links TRBV28 to TRBJ1-2; the D gene is possibly TRBD1 (5 bases). V shed 10 bases and J shed 2 bases, with 11 bases lying between them. The germline gives CDR1 MDHEN, CDR2 SYDVKM. This CDR3 has 12 amino acids. CDR3 nucleotides: TGTGCCACCCAGCCAGGGAACTATGGCTACACCTTC. Protein product: CATQPGNYGYTF.

V gene TRBV28 combines with J gene TRBJ2-2; D might be TRBD2 (5 bases). V lost 5 bases, J lost 8 bases, and 15 bases lay in between. The CDR3 loop spans 14 amino acids. Germline loops: CDR1 MDHEN, CDR2 SYDVKM. CDR3 bases: TGTGCCAGCAGTCGGCTCCCAACGGGGGGGGAGCTGTTTTTT. Its protein product is CASSRLPTGGELFF. The entire variable domain, with the rest obtained from reference TRBV28 and TRBJ2-2, is as follows: DVKVTQSSRYLVKRTGEKVFLECVQDMDHENMFWYRQDPGLGLRLIYFSYDVKMKEKGDIPEGYSVSREKKERFSLILESASTNQTSMYLCASSRLPTGGELFFGEGSRLTVL.

The chain uses TRBV7-8 and TRBJ2-1; D gene unclear. Trimming took 2 bases from V and 8 from J, leaving 16 bases between them. Looked up from germline, CDR1 is SGHVS and CDR2 is FQNEAQ. This CDR3 comprises 15 residues. The CDR3 nucleotides are TGTGCCAGCAGCTTACGACAACAATCAGCTTATGAGCAGTTCTTC. It codes for CASSLRQQSAYEQFF.